The present TCR beta chain was sequenced within a study of human T cells and chemical hapten exposure. Turning to the study itself: Patients, predominantly female, presented with alopecia areata, totalis or universalis. TCR yields differed between samples (mainly from small differences in pooled library volume). The study's findings and limits: Significantly greater numbers of large CDR3 similarity clusters came from expanded TCRs than from controls.

Details on this clonotype: Its antigen is not identified.

TCRdb itself ran the RACE reads through MiXCR, one entry per CDR3 protein. The data contain 360,000 or so distinct CDR3 sequences, roughly 6.3% of them seen just once; the ten biggest clones take up around 6.1%. The time point denotes: patch test 2, 6 weeks after DPC sensitization. Treatment in this sample: therapeutic diphenylcyclopropenone sensitization with weekly scalp DPC. Blood collection happened ahead of applying each patch test. The CDR3 is 14 residues long. Germline V gene sequence: CDR1 SGHRS, CDR2 YFSETQ. J was trimmed by 8 bases and V by 1 base; bases with no gene match: 5. The source was whole blood, collected in connection with sensitization to the hapten diphenylcyclopropenone (DPC). This TCR derives from a woman between 18 and 29 years old with alopecia areata. Some clones in this sample may be carry-over from other donors' samples. This chain connects TRBV5-1 to TRBJ1-5; 8 bases agree with TRBD1. The CDR3 DNA is TGCGCCAGCAGCTTGTCAGGGGGCGGAGAGCCCCAGCATTTT. Translation gives CASSLSGGGEPQHF.